This T cell receptor beta chain was observed in a study of beta chain features in type 1 diabetes. Points from the study as a whole: TCRB CDR3s were moderately but significantly shorter in Type 1 diabetes patients in all four CD4+ subsets. Type 1 diabetes patients had fewer VDJ junction insertions and more deletions.

Sort purity for all populations was recorded as exceeding 98%. Expressed TCRB transcripts were sequenced because the isolated RNA had all been reverse transcribed beforehand. The average read count of naive, central memory and regulatory T cell samples was around 3.6 million. Sequencing used immunoSEQ multiplex PCR; TCRdb keeps in-frame clones, though not all of them. The repertoire includes a few hundred thousand clones, 8.5% to 10% of them detected once, and about 0.6% sits in the top ten. This clone was counted a few times. What it binds is unknown. The germline V and J ends were trimmed by 6 bases and 0 bases, with 15 bases remaining between them. The length of the CDR3 is 16 residues. From germline, CDR1 is KGHSH and CDR2 LQKENI.

Sequencing input: central memory CD4+ T cells from blood. The gene calls are TRBV18 and TRBJ1-3, with D hard to call. This TCR was recovered from a young man with type 1 diabetes. CDR3 nucleotide sequence: TGTGCCAGCTCCGTCAACGGGGTTAGCTCTGGAAACACCATATATTTT. Protein product: CASSVNGVSSGNTIYF. Together with reference TRBV18 and TRBJ1-3, the CDR3 gives the full variable domain: NAGVMQNPRHLVRRRGQEARLRCSPMKGHSHVYWYRQLPEEGLKFMVYLQKENIIDESGMPKERFSAEFPKEGPSILRIQQVVRGDSAAYFCASSVNGVSSGNTIYFGEGSWLTVV.